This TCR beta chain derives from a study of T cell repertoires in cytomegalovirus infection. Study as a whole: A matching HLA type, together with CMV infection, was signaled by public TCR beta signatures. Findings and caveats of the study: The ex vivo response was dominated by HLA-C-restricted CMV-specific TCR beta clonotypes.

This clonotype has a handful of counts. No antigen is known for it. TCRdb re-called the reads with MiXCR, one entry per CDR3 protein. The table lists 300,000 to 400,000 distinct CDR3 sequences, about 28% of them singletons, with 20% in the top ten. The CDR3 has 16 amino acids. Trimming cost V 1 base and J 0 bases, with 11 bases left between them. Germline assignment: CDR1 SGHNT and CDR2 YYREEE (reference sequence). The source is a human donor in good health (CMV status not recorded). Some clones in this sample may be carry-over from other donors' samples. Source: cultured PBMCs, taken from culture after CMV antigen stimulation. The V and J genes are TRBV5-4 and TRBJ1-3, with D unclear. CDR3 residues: CASSLMGPTSGNTIYF. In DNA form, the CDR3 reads TGTGCCAGCAGCTTGATGGGCCCAACCTCTGGAAACACCATATATTTT.